A single sample is the source of the 28 T cell receptor beta chains below, sequenced in a study of T cell responses to AZD1222 COVID-19 vaccine. Only in-frame clones appear in the TCRdb table, and some are missing; sequencing was by immunoSEQ multiplex PCR. Altogether roughly 82,000 clones are present, roughly 85% being singletons, with the ten largest covering less than 15%. Material: peripheral blood, obtained on day 0 of AZD1222 vaccination. The receptor source for this set is an adult in good health.

The rearrangement joins TRBV6-2 or TRBV6-3 to TRBJ2-5, with TRBD2 identical over 9 bases. This CDR3 spans 15 amino acids. The germline gives CDR1 MNHEY, CDR2 SVGEGT. V gave up 8 bases and J gave up 5 bases; unmatched junction bases: 12. The CDR3 DNA follows: TGTGCCAGCGGCCTGCGCGGGGGGGTTTTTGAGACCCAGTACTTC. Protein sequence: CASGLRGGVFETQYF.

The chain recombines TRBV2 with TRBJ1-6; D gene unclear. Looked up from germline, CDR1 is SNHLY and CDR2 is FYNNEI. V was trimmed by 6 bases and J by 1 base, leaving 7 bases between them. The CDR3 runs 14 residues. The CDR3 loop reads CASRGSSYNSPLHF. The CDR3 DNA reads as TGTGCCAGCAGAGGGAGTTCCTATAATTCACCCCTCCACTTT.

The V and J genes are TRBV5-6 and TRBJ1-2, with TRBD1 matching over 10 bases. With 6 bases clipped from V and 8 bases from J, the junction kept 7 bases outside the gene matches. The V gene's germline CDR1 is SGHDT and CDR2 YYEEEE. The CDR3 consists of 13 residues. The CDR3, as DNA: TGTGCCAGCACCCGAGGACAGGGGGGAGGCTACACCTTC. This codes for CASTRGQGGGYTF.

The chain employs TRBV6-5 and TRBJ1-3; 7 bases agree with TRBD1. Germline values: CDR1 MNHEY, CDR2 SVGAGI. J gave up 0 bases and V 6 bases, and 5 bases lay outside the gene matches. The CDR3 is 15 amino acids. In DNA form, the CDR3 reads TGTGCCAGCAGCCGGGGACAGCACTCTGGAAACACCATATATTTT. Protein: CASSRGQHSGNTIYF.

The chain links TRBV7-2 to TRBJ1-2; 7 nucleotides agree with TRBD1. Germline V gene data show CDR1 as SGHTA and CDR2 as FQGNSA. The CDR3 sequence is 13 residues long. The ends lost 5 bases at V and 2 bases at J; junction bases unmatched: 2. CDR3 DNA: TGTGCCAGCAGCCCGGACAGGAACTATGGCTACACCTTC. Translation gives CASSPDRNYGYTF.

The chain combines TRBV6-1 with TRBJ2-5; no clear D. Per germline, CDR1 MNHNS and CDR2 SASEGT. CDR3 length equals 13 residues. V was pared by 3 bases and J by 5 bases, with 10 bases between. The CDR3 reads CASSDGLSETQYF. CDR3 nucleotides: TGTGCCAGCAGTGACGGGTTATCGGAGACCCAGTACTTC.

Here the CDR3 DNA reads TGTGCCAGCAGCTCTAGACAGAACAATCAGCCCCAGCATTTT. Translating it yields CASSSRQNNQPQHF. This chain uses TRBV7-9 with TRBJ1-5; maybe TRBD1 (5 bases). CDR1 is SEHNR, CDR2 FQNEAQ, per germline (reference sequence). CDR3 length: 14 amino acids. Trimming left V 4 bases short and J 3 bases short, with 10 bases between.

This chain links TRBV19 with TRBJ2-5; TRBD2 agrees at 7 bases. CDR3 length: 14 amino acids. The V and J ends lost 3 bases and 7 bases, in that order; junction bases with no gene match: 8. Germline V gene sequence: CDR1 LNHDA, CDR2 SQIVND (reference sequence). The CDR3 DNA sequence: TGTGCCAGTAGTATCGGGGGGACCTCTAGGACCCAGTACTTC. Translation gives CASSIGGTSRTQYF.

The CDR3 loop is CASSLRQKGTGYEQYF. The CDR3, as DNA: TGTGCCAGCAGCTTAAGGCAAAAAGGAACGGGCTACGAGCAGTACTTC. The V and J genes are TRBV11-1 and TRBJ2-7; no definite D call. Germline lookup yields CDR1 SGHAT and CDR2 FQDESV (reference sequence). Trimming removed 2 bases from V and 3 bases from J, with 17 bases in between. CDR3 length: 16 amino acids.

The gene calls are TRBV27 and TRBJ2-7; tentative D call: TRBD1 (5 bases). Germline V gene lookup returns CDR1 MNHEY and CDR2 SMNVEV (reference sequence). This CDR3 is built from 15 residues. V lost 0 bases to trimming and J lost 7 bases, with 16 bases between them. The chain's CDR3 is CASSLSLRTLREQYF. CDR3 sequence (DNA): TGTGCCAGCAGTTTATCGCTGAGGACACTTCGAGAGCAGTACTTC.

The chain has TRBV6-1 and TRBJ1-2; tentatively, D is TRBD1 (5 bases). Germline CDR1 and CDR2: MNHNS and SASEGT. The CDR3 spans 14 residues. V lost 2 bases to trimming and J lost 1 base, with 8 bases between them. The CDR3 DNA reads as TGTGCCAGCAGTGAACGGGACTTTAACTATGGCTACACCTTC. Protein sequence: CASSERDFNYGYTF.

This clone was recorded once. This chain connects TRBV20-1 to TRBJ1-2; TRBD1 is a possible D gene (6 bases). The CDR3 loop spans 12 amino acids. The V gene's germline CDR1 is DFQATT and CDR2 SNEGSKA (reference sequence). Trimming removed 7 bases from V and 6 bases from J, with 15 bases in between. The CDR3 loop is CSVSDRRNGYTF. In DNA form, the CDR3 reads TGCAGTGTTAGTGACAGGAGGAATGGCTACACCTTC.

This clone was counted only a few times. This sequence joins TRBV7-2 and TRBJ2-4, with D perhaps matching TRBD2 (6 bases). Trimming removed 3 bases from V and 6 bases from J, with 9 bases in between. CDR1 is SGHTA and CDR2 is FQGNSA in the germline V gene. CDR3 length: 13 amino acids. The CDR3 sequence is CASSFKGGNIQYF. The CDR3 nucleotides read TGTGCCAGCAGCTTTAAGGGAGGAAACATTCAGTACTTC.

The genes are TRBV10-3 and TRBJ1-1; maybe TRBD1 (6 bases). Trimming removed 2 bases from V and 2 bases from J, with 21 bases in between. This CDR3 contains 18 residues. In germline, CDR1 is ENHRY, CDR2 SYGVKD. The DNA for the CDR3 is TGTGCCATCAGTGAGCCCTCCGGGAGGGGGTCCTCTAACACTGAAGCTTTCTTT. Amino acid sequence: CAISEPSGRGSSNTEAFF.

The rearrangement joins TRBV9 to TRBJ1-2, with 7 bases aligning to TRBD1. This CDR3 region has 14 residues. Trimming removed 3 bases from V and 4 bases from J; junction bases left unmatched: 6. Germline V gene data show CDR1 as SGDLS and CDR2 as YYNGEE. CDR3 loop: CASSAGQAIYGYTF. The DNA of the CDR3 is TGTGCCAGCAGCGCCGGACAGGCTATCTATGGCTACACCTTC.

The chain has TRBV10-3 and TRBJ2-7; 8 bases match TRBD1. This CDR3 is built from 14 residues. V gave up 9 bases and J gave up 5 bases; unmatched junction bases: 12. The germline CDR1 and CDR2 sequences are ENHRY and SYGVKD. CDR3 bases: TGTGCCATTGAGCCCCAGGACAGGGCTAACGAGCAGTACTTC. Residues: CAIEPQDRANEQYF.

The chain has TRBV20-1 and TRBJ2-3; D may be TRBD2 (7 bases). V was cut by 3 bases and J by 1 base, with 14 bases left in between. The CDR3 length is 15 residues. Germline V gene lookup returns CDR1 DFQATT and CDR2 SNEGSKA (reference sequence). The CDR3 DNA reads as TGCAGTGCTAGTCGGGGGGCCTGGGGCACAGATACGCAGTATTTT. As protein: CSASRGAWGTDTQYF.

The chain couples TRBV24-1 to TRBJ1-2; no reliable D call. This CDR3 spans 12 amino acids. V was trimmed by 3 bases and J by 5 bases, leaving 6 bases between them. Germline CDR1 and CDR2: KGHDR and SFDVKD. The DNA for the CDR3 is TGTGCCACCAGTGATAACGGGTATGGCTACACCTTC. This translates into CATSDNGYGYTF.

V is TRBV27 and J is TRBJ1-6; D unresolved. V dropped 0 bases and J dropped 6 bases, with 15 bases sitting between them. The CDR3 consists of 17 residues. Germline V gene sequence: CDR1 MNHEY, CDR2 SMNVEV (reference sequence). The CDR3 region is CASSLSQGPDGNSPLHF. CDR3 bases: TGTGCCAGCAGTTTATCCCAAGGACCCGATGGTAATTCACCCCTCCACTTT.

The CDR3 DNA sequence: TGTGCCAGCAGCTTGGGTCTAGCTCGCCCTATGAACACCGGGGAGCTGTTTTTT. This encodes CASSLGLARPMNTGELFF. This chain links TRBV5-6 with TRBJ2-2, with a tentative D call TRBD2 (5 bases). Per germline, CDR1 SGHDT and CDR2 YYEEEE. The germline V and J ends were trimmed by 0 bases and 1 base, with 16 bases remaining between them. The CDR3 spans 18 residues.

This clone was picked up a small number of times. V gene TRBV5-1 combines with J gene TRBJ1-2; no clear D. Per germline, CDR1 SGHRS and CDR2 YFSETQ. Trimming removed 5 bases from V and 0 bases from J, with 11 bases in between. This CDR3 has 14 residues. The CDR3 coding sequence is TGCGCCAGCAGTTACTCGACTGCTAACTATGGCTACACCTTC. Its translation is CASSYSTANYGYTF. Using reference TRBV5-1 and TRBJ1-2 for the parts outside the CDR3, the full variable domain is KAGVTQTPRYLIKTRGQQVTLSCSPISGHRSVSWYQQTPGQGLQFLFEYFSETQRNKGNFPGRFSGRQFSNSRSEMNVSTLELGDSALYLCASSYSTANYGYTFGSGTRLTVV.

The V gene is TRBV5-1, the J gene TRBJ2-2, with D possibly matching TRBD1 (6 bases). Per germline, CDR1 SGHRS and CDR2 YFSETQ. This CDR3 has 15 amino acids. The V end lost 4 bases, the J end lost 4 bases, and 14 bases lay between the germline ends. The CDR3 nucleotides read TGCGCCAGCAGCCAGGACGGCAGGGGCACCGGGGAGCTGTTTTTT. Amino acid sequence: CASSQDGRGTGELFF.

V and J are TRBV2 and TRBJ2-3, with D unclear. V was clipped by 6 bases and J by 1 base, with 11 bases between them. The CDR3 sequence is 14 residues long. The germline V gene has CDR1 SNHLY and CDR2 FYNNEI. The CDR3 reads CASREKRGTDTQYF. In DNA form, the CDR3 reads TGTGCCAGCAGGGAGAAACGGGGCACAGATACGCAGTATTTT.

The chain uses TRBV5-6 and TRBJ1-2, with no clear D. The V gene lost 0 bases and the J gene lost 0 bases, with 12 bases spanning the gap. The germline CDR1 and CDR2 sequences are SGHDT and YYEEEE. CDR3 size: 16 residues. CDR3 loop: CASSLGAHGTNYGYTF. CDR3 DNA sequence: TGTGCCAGCAGCTTGGGGGCTCACGGAACTAACTATGGCTACACCTTC.

The chain is built from TRBV19 and TRBJ1-1; perhaps TRBD1 as D (5 bases). The CDR3 extends over 18 amino acids. Trimming removed 8 bases from V and 0 bases from J, with 25 bases in between. Germline V gives CDR1 LNHDA, CDR2 SQIVND (reference sequence). The CDR3 here is CASVSRTQTSLLNTEAFF. The CDR3 coding sequence is TGTGCCAGTGTTTCGAGGACACAAACTTCCCTCTTGAACACTGAAGCTTTCTTT.

The chain uses TRBV5-6 and TRBJ1-5; the D is unclear. The germline CDR1 and CDR2 sequences are SGHDT and YYEEEE. Trimming removed 2 bases from V and 5 bases from J, with 11 bases in between. This CDR3 contains 14 residues. CDR3 in amino acids: CASSFYVSDQPQHF. In DNA, the CDR3 is TGTGCCAGCAGCTTCTACGTCTCGGATCAGCCCCAGCATTTT.

Here the CDR3 reads CASSHRGGTVIYGYTF. The CDR3, as DNA: TGCGCCAGCAGCCACCGCGGAGGGACAGTCATCTATGGCTACACCTTC. The chain links TRBV4-3 to TRBJ1-2; TRBD1 matches 7 bases. This CDR3 comprises 16 residues. The V and J ends lost 3 bases and 4 bases, in that order; junction bases with no gene match: 11. Germline loops: CDR1 LGHNA, CDR2 YSLEER.

The rearrangement uses TRBV6-2 or TRBV6-3 and TRBJ1-6; TRBD1 agrees at 7 bases. The CDR3 consists of 15 residues. Looked up from germline, CDR1 is MNHEY and CDR2 is SVGEGT. Unmatched junction bases numbered 8, after V lost 5 bases and J lost 7 bases. This CDR3 reads CASSPNRGGNSPLHF. The CDR3 coding sequence is TGTGCCAGCAGTCCGAACAGGGGCGGCAATTCACCCCTCCACTTT.